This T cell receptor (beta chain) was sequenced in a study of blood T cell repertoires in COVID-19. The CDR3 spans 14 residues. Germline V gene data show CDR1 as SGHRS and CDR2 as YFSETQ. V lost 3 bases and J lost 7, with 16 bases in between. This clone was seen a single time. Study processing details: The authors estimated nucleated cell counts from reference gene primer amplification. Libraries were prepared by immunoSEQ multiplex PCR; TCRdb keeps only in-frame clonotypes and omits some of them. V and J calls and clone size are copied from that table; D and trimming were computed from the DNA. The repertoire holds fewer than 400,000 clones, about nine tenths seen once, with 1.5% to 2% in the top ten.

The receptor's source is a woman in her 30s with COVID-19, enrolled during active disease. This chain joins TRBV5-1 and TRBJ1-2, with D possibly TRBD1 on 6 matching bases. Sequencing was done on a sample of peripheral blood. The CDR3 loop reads CASSSGEGEAGYTF. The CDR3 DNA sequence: TGCGCCAGCAGCTCTGGGGAGGGGGAAGCTGGCTACACCTTC.